Presented here are 21 T cell receptor beta chains from one specimen sequenced in a study of CD8+CD57+ T cells in acquired aplastic anemia. Patients chosen for sequencing had shown CD8+CD57+ cell expansion by flow cytometry. Genomic DNA served as template for TCR beta VDJ and CDR3 profiling. TCRdb reprocessed the reads via MiXCR and lists one record per CDR3 protein. The sample lists 150,000 to 200,000 distinct CDR3 sequences; less than 50% were seen once. The sample consisted of sorted CD4+, CD8+, or CD8+CD57+ T cells (not recorded which) from PBMCs. The receptors stem from a human donor with aplastic anemia.

V gene TRBV15 combines with J gene TRBJ2-7; maybe TRBD2 (6 bases). V was pared by 0 bases and J by 5 bases, with 17 bases between. Germline CDR1 and CDR2: LNHNV and YYDKDF (reference sequence). The CDR3 has 16 amino acids. The CDR3, as DNA: TGTGCCACCAGCAGAGATAAATCGGGACTTAATAACGAGCAGTACTTC. Translation gives CATSRDKSGLNNEQYF. Variable domain in full (rest from reference TRBV15 and TRBJ2-7): DAMVIQNPRYQVTQFGKPVTLSCSQTLNHNVMYWYQQKSSQAPKLLFHYYDKDFNNEADTPDNFQSRRPNTSFCFLDIRSPGLGDTAMYLCATSRDKSGLNNEQYFGPGTRLTVT.

This clonotype was recorded many times. J is TRBJ2-7 and V is TRBV11-2; the D is unclear. Deletions cut 0 bases from V and 5 bases from J, with 8 bases between. CDR3 length: 13 amino acids. Germline V gives CDR1 SGHAT, CDR2 FQNNGV. The CDR3 here is CASSLERGHEQYF. The CDR3 DNA reads TGTGCCAGCAGCTTAGAGAGAGGACACGAGCAGTACTTC.

This rearrangement joins TRBV5-1 to TRBJ1-3; maybe TRBD1 (5 bases). Germline assignment: CDR1 SGHRS and CDR2 YFSETQ. The CDR3 extends over 16 amino acids. Trimming shortened V by 0 bases and J by 0 bases, and 10 bases separated the two germline ends. The CDR3 protein is CASSLEGTYSGNTIYF. For the CDR3, the DNA is TGCGCCAGCAGCTTGGAGGGGACTTACTCTGGAAACACCATATATTTT.

Many counts were recorded for this clonotype. This sequence joins TRBV19 and TRBJ2-7, with D perhaps TRBD1 (6 bases). CDR3 length: 17 amino acids. The ends were cut back, 0 bases at V and 0 bases at J, with 15 bases in the middle. Germline assignment: CDR1 LNHDA and CDR2 SQIVND (reference sequence). This CDR3 is CASSIDLEAGVSYEQYF. The CDR3 nucleotides read TGTGCCAGTAGTATAGATCTGGAAGCAGGGGTCTCCTACGAGCAGTACTTC. The full variable domain, in which reference TRBV19 and TRBJ2-7 provide the parts outside the CDR3, is DGGITQSPKYLFRKEGQNVTLSCEQNLNHDAMYWYRQDPGQGLRLIYYSQIVNDFQKGDIAEGYSVSREKKESFPLTVTSAQKNPTAFYLCASSIDLEAGVSYEQYFGPGTRLTVT.

A note on this clonotype: One end of the junction fails to match germline, which may point to a read error. The chain has TRBV19 and TRBJ1-1; possibly TRBD1 for D (5 bases). From germline, CDR1 is LNHDA and CDR2 SQIVND (reference sequence). The CDR3 has 14 amino acids. CDR3 sequence: CASSALQGVTEALF. CDR3 in DNA: TGTGCCAGTAGTGCACTACAAGGGGTCACCGAAGCTCTCTTT.

For this clonotype: It may be a read error: a sequence one base away is much more abundant. Lacking the conserved final phenylalanine or tryptophan, this CDR3 likely reflects a read error. This chain links TRBV5-6 with TRBJ2-7; D unresolved. This CDR3 spans 12 amino acids. V was cut by 0 bases and J by 7 bases, with 8 bases left in between. The germline V gene encodes CDR1 SGHDT and CDR2 YYEEEE. Here the CDR3 reads CASSLVLGEQYL. CDR3 sequence (DNA): TGTGCCAGCAGCTTGGTTTTAGGGGAGCAGTACTTA.

This clonotype came up a few times. The chain carries TRBV6-2 or TRBV6-3 and TRBJ2-7; D unclear. CDR1 and CDR2 from the germline V gene are MNHEY and SVGEGT. Trimming pared 7 bases from V and 2 bases from J, leaving 12 bases between. The CDR3 is 13 amino acids. DNA of the CDR3: TGTGCCAGCACCCTGGGCCCTACCTACGAGCAGTACTTC. It translates to CASTLGPTYEQYF.

This chain connects TRBV2 to TRBJ1-1; D not certain. The CDR3 runs to 14 residues. V lost 3 bases and J lost 8, with 16 bases in between. The V gene's germline CDR1 is SNHLY and CDR2 FYNNEI. CDR3 amino acids: CASSEALRGIEAFF. CDR3 DNA: TGTGCCAGCAGTGAGGCGCTTCGAGGGATCGAAGCTTTCTTT.

This sequence joins TRBV15 and TRBJ1-1; D is undetermined. The CDR3 sequence is 16 residues long. Germline loops: CDR1 LNHNV, CDR2 YYDKDF (reference sequence). With 0 bases removed from V and 4 bases from J, the gap between germline ends came to 15 bases. The CDR3 spells CATSRDSTGWSTEAFF. The CDR3 bases are TGTGCCACCAGCAGAGATTCCACGGGGTGGAGCACTGAAGCTTTCTTT.

This clonotype was counted only a few times. The rearrangement joins TRBV25-1 to TRBJ1-1; D is ambiguous. Between the trimmed V and J ends, which lost 6 bases and 1 base, there was a span of 3 bases. This CDR3 comprises 11 residues. The germline V gene has CDR1 MGHDK and CDR2 SYGVNS. This CDR3 is CASRWNTEAFF. CDR3 nucleotides: TGTGCCAGCAGGTGGAACACTGAAGCTTTCTTT. Variable domain in full (rest from reference TRBV25-1 and TRBJ1-1): EADIYQTPRYLVIGTGKKITLECSQTMGHDKMYWYQQDPGMELHLIHYSYGVNSTEKGDLSSESTVSRIRTEHFPLTLESARPSHTSQYLCASRWNTEAFFGQGTRLTVV.

A single count supports this clonotype. This rearrangement joins TRBV24-1 to TRBJ1-2, with D possibly matching TRBD1 (5 bases). The CDR3 runs 14 residues. Germline V gene data show CDR1 as KGHDR and CDR2 as SFDVKD. Trimming removed 4 bases at V and 2 bases at J, with 10 bases between. CDR3 region: CATSDPGQNYGYTF. CDR3 in DNA: TGTGCCACCAGTGACCCAGGACAAAACTATGGCTACACCTTC.

This chain links TRBV9 with TRBJ2-7, with 7 positions matching TRBD2. Unmatched junction bases numbered 2, after V lost 0 bases and J lost 5 bases. The V gene's germline CDR1 is SGDLS and CDR2 YYNGEE. The CDR3 sequence is 13 residues long. CDR3 protein: CASSVAGGDEQYF. In DNA form, the CDR3 reads TGTGCCAGCAGCGTAGCGGGAGGTGACGAGCAGTACTTC.

This clonotype showed up many times. This sequence joins TRBV2 and TRBJ2-7, with D unclear. Germline lookup yields CDR1 SNHLY and CDR2 FYNNEI. Deletions cut 10 bases from V and 0 bases from J, with 19 bases between. This CDR3 spans 15 amino acids. The CDR3 region has the DNA TGTGCCACCCACTATAGCACGGCCAGCTCCTACGAGCAGTACTTC. Translating it yields CATHYSTASSYEQYF.

The chain couples TRBV9 to TRBJ2-3, with D unclear. Trimming removed 0 bases at V and 6 bases at J, with 8 bases between. This CDR3 region has 13 residues. Germline CDR1 is SGDLS and CDR2 is YYNGEE. The CDR3 nucleotides read TGTGCCAGCAGCGTAGGGGTGAAGGATACGCAGTATTTT. Translating it yields CASSVGVKDTQYF.

In its sample, this clonotype was seen many times. The chain's CDR3 is CASSKWDRTEAFF. CDR3 DNA sequence: TGTGCCAGCAGCAAGTGGGATCGCACTGAAGCTTTCTTT. The chain combines TRBV9 with TRBJ1-1; D is ambiguous. The V gene's germline CDR1 is SGDLS and CDR2 YYNGEE. CDR3 length: 13 amino acids. V shed 4 bases and J shed 4 bases, with 11 bases lying between them.

This clonotype occurred a few times. V and J are TRBV15 and TRBJ1-1; D remains unclear. The germline CDR1 and CDR2 sequences are LNHNV and YYDKDF (reference sequence). The CDR3 length is 11 residues. Deletions cut 3 bases from V and 3 bases from J, with 2 bases between. CDR3 in amino acids: CATSSYTEAFF. CDR3 DNA sequence: TGTGCCACCAGCAGCTACACTGAAGCTTTCTTT.

The chain recombines TRBV27 with TRBJ2-5, with TRBD2 matching 12 bases. The CDR3 extends over 16 amino acids. With V trimmed by 3 bases and J by 4 bases, 6 bases remained unmatched. CDR1 and CDR2 (germline): MNHEY, SMNVEV (reference sequence). The CDR3 is CASSFLGLAGRETQYF. The CDR3 DNA reads TGTGCCAGCAGTTTCCTCGGACTAGCGGGACGAGAGACCCAGTACTTC.

This clonotype was seen repeatedly, ten times or more. The gene calls are TRBV20-1 and TRBJ2-7; D uncertain. Per germline, CDR1 DFQATT and CDR2 SNEGSKA (reference sequence). V was clipped by 2 bases and J by 2 bases, with 13 bases between them. The CDR3 length is 14 residues. The CDR3 DNA is TGCAGTGCTAGAATCAGTATTCGTCCCTACGAGCAGTACTTC. It specifies CSARISIRPYEQYF.

The chain joins TRBV10-2 to TRBJ2-7, with TRBD2 as a possible D gene (6 bases). The V gene lost 7 bases and the J gene lost 6 bases, with 10 bases spanning the gap. In germline, CDR1 is WSHSY, CDR2 SAAADI. This CDR3 spans 11 amino acids. This chain's CDR3 is CASTMGGEQYF. The CDR3 coding sequence is TGCGCCAGCACTATGGGAGGCGAGCAGTACTTC.

This clonotype was detected many times. This chain joins TRBV15 and TRBJ1-4; the D is unclear. The CDR3 is made up of 17 amino acids. Germline V lookup: CDR1 LNHNV, CDR2 YYDKDF (reference sequence). The V end lost 5 bases, the J end lost 5 bases, and 21 bases lay between the germline ends. The CDR3 DNA reads as TGTGCCACCAGCGAGCGACTGAAACCGGGTGTAAATGAAAAACTGTTTTTT. It codes for CATSERLKPGVNEKLFF.

The chain joins TRBV15 to TRBJ1-3, with D hard to call. CDR1 is LNHNV and CDR2 is YYDKDF in the germline V gene (reference sequence). Trimming pared 3 bases from V and 8 bases from J, leaving 14 bases between. The CDR3 length is 14 residues. The CDR3 DNA is TGTGCCACCAGCAGCGTAGATAAGGGAGACACCATATATTTT. This gives the protein CATSSVDKGDTIYF.